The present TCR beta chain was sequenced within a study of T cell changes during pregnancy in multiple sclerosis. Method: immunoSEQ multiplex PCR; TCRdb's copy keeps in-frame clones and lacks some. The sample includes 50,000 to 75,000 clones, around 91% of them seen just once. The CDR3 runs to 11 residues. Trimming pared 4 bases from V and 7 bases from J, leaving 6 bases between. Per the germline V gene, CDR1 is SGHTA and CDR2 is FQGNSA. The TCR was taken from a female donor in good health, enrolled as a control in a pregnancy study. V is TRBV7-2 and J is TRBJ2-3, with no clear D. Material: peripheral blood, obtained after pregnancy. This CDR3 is CASSSVYTQYF. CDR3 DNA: TGTGCCAGCAGCTCCGTTTATACGCAGTATTTT.